This T cell receptor (beta chain) was recorded in a study of T cells expressing NK-cell markers. At the level of the study: The authors sequenced eight donors, of whom seven were HCMV-seropositive and one was seronegative.

TCRdb reprocessed the 5' RACE reads and reports one entry per CDR3 protein, with no DNA. This repertoire includes over 100,000 distinct CDR3 sequences. The CDR3 is 16 amino acids. Germline values: CDR1 MNHEY, CDR2 SVGAGI. This clonotype originated in a woman between 18 and 75 years old in good health. Sequencing was performed on blood T cells: a sorted CD56 or NKG2C T cell subset, CD4+ or CD8+ T cells, or bulk PBMC T cells (not recorded which). The chain is built from TRBV6-5 and TRBJ1-1. The CDR3 sequence: CASSYSNEGGNTEAFF.